Following are 21 T cell receptor beta chains from one sample sequenced in a study of blood T cell repertoires in COVID-19. Clones were read by immunoSEQ multiplex PCR, and TCRdb kept only the in-frame ones, dropping some. The data hold 200,000 to 300,000 clones, with approximately 86% observed a single time. Material: peripheral blood. The receptors stem from a man in his 60s who had recovered from COVID-19.

The genes are TRBV7-2 and TRBJ1-5; D gene unclear. Deletions cut 1 base from V and 5 bases from J, with 12 bases between. Germline V gene data show CDR1 as SGHTA and CDR2 as FQGNSA. The CDR3 runs to 15 residues. The CDR3 spells CASSLGSGRDQPQHF. The DNA of the CDR3 is TGTGCCAGCAGCTTAGGCTCGGGGAGGGATCAGCCCCAGCATTTT.

The CDR3 DNA sequence: TGTGCCAGCAGCTTAGTTAACAGGGTCTTCAATGAGCAGTTCTTC. Amino acid sequence: CASSLVNRVFNEQFF. The V gene is TRBV11-2, the J gene TRBJ2-1; D might be TRBD1 (6 bases). Germline CDR1 SGHAT, CDR2 FQNNGV. The CDR3 has 15 amino acids. Deletions cut 1 base from V and 6 bases from J, with 13 bases between.

The V gene is TRBV7-9, the J gene TRBJ1-6, with D hard to call. The CDR3 runs to 12 residues. The ends were cut back, 2 bases at V and 13 bases at J, with 9 bases in the middle. In germline, CDR1 is SEHNR, CDR2 FQNEAQ (reference sequence). CDR3 sequence (DNA): TGTGCCAGCAGCTTATGGCAGACTCCCCTCCACTTT. Its translation is CASSLWQTPLHF.

The chain employs TRBV5-1 and TRBJ1-1; D is perhaps TRBD1 (5 bases). Germline loops: CDR1 SGHRS, CDR2 YFSETQ. Trimming removed 2 bases from V and 1 base from J, with 9 bases in between. The CDR3 has 14 residues. CDR3: CASSLLTANTEAFF. CDR3 in DNA: TGCGCCAGCAGCTTACTGACAGCGAACACTGAAGCTTTCTTT.

The gene calls are TRBV12-3 or TRBV12-4 and TRBJ2-7; tentative D call: TRBD2 (5 bases). Trimming left V 8 bases short and J 2 bases short, with 13 bases between. The CDR3 runs to 13 residues. This CDR3 is CASSAAATYEQYF. CDR3 nucleotides: TGTGCCAGCTCAGCAGCGGCTACCTACGAGCAGTACTTC.

The chain carries TRBV6-5 and TRBJ1-5, with D perhaps TRBD1 (5 bases). Trimming removed 5 bases from V and 0 bases from J, with 8 bases in between. This CDR3 is built from 14 residues. Per the germline V gene, CDR1 is MNHEY and CDR2 is SVGAGI. CDR3 loop: CASSPTDSNQPQHF. Written as DNA, the CDR3 is TGTGCCAGCAGTCCGACAGATAGCAATCAGCCCCAGCATTTT.

V and J are TRBV2 and TRBJ2-5; weak D call: TRBD1 (6 bases). The germline V and J ends were trimmed by 3 bases and 4 bases, with 12 bases remaining between them. CDR1 SNHLY and CDR2 FYNNEI come from the germline V gene. The CDR3 length is 14 residues. CDR3 sequence: CASSDGGLGETQYF. The DNA for the CDR3 is TGTGCCAGCAGTGATGGGGGCCTTGGAGAGACCCAGTACTTC.

CDR3 in DNA: TGCGCCAGCAGCGATCCCGGGACAGGGAATGTGGGCTACACCTTC. This translates into CASSDPGTGNVGYTF. The V gene is TRBV4-1, the J gene TRBJ1-2, with 9 positions matching TRBD1. The CDR3 consists of 15 residues. Germline V gene data show CDR1 as MGHRA and CDR2 as YSYEKL. The J segment lost 8 bases and the V segment lost 5 bases, leaving 12 bases of the junction unmatched.

The chain uses TRBV6-5 and TRBJ2-2, with TRBD1 matching 8 bases. The V gene end was trimmed by 7 bases and the J gene end by 1 base; junction bases not matched to a gene: 2. The CDR3 totals 14 residues. Germline assignment: CDR1 MNHEY and CDR2 SVGAGI. This chain's CDR3 is CASKGQGNTGELFF. The CDR3 nucleotides read TGTGCCAGCAAAGGACAGGGGAACACCGGGGAGCTGTTTTTT.

J is TRBJ2-1 and V is TRBV5-1; 9 nucleotides match TRBD1. Per germline, CDR1 SGHRS and CDR2 YFSETQ. J gave up 7 bases and V 0 bases, and 11 bases lay outside the gene matches. The CDR3 has 17 amino acids. Here the CDR3 DNA reads TGCGCCAGCAGCTTGGCCAGGGACAGGGAGGGATATAATGAGCAGTTCTTC. Protein sequence: CASSLARDREGYNEQFF. Based on the CDR3 plus reference TRBV5-1 and TRBJ2-1, the full variable domain is KAGVTQTPRYLIKTRGQQVTLSCSPISGHRSVSWYQQTPGQGLQFLFEYFSETQRNKGNFPGRFSGRQFSNSRSEMNVSTLELGDSALYLCASSLARDREGYNEQFFGPGTRLTVL.

The genes are TRBV5-1 and TRBJ2-3, with 12 bases identical to TRBD2. V lost 1 base and J lost 3; bases outside the gene matches: 9. Germline assignment: CDR1 SGHRS and CDR2 YFSETQ. The length of the CDR3 is 18 residues. CDR3 region: CASSLRGLTSGGTDTQYF. CDR3 bases: TGCGCCAGCAGCTTGAGGGGGCTGACTAGCGGGGGAACAGATACGCAGTATTTT.

V gene TRBV18 combines with J gene TRBJ1-1; a weak D match, TRBD1 (6 bases). The CDR3 is made up of 14 amino acids. Germline lookup yields CDR1 KGHSH and CDR2 LQKENI. V was shortened by 6 bases and J by 2 bases, with 13 bases between the two germline ends. The chain's CDR3 is CASSQGSPNTEAFF. CDR3 DNA: TGTGCCAGCTCCCAGGGGTCCCCCAACACTGAAGCTTTCTTT.

The chain recombines TRBV5-1 with TRBJ2-1, with 8 bases fitting TRBD2. J was trimmed by 4 bases and V by 4 bases; bases with no gene match: 7. Germline loops: CDR1 SGHRS, CDR2 YFSETQ. This CDR3 has 15 residues. The CDR3 sequence is CASSRRGVVYNEQFF. Here the CDR3 DNA reads TGCGCCAGCAGCAGGCGGGGGGTGGTATACAATGAGCAGTTCTTC.

V is TRBV15 and J is TRBJ1-2; D is unresolved. The CDR3 is 15 residues long. CDR1 and CDR2 (germline): LNHNV, YYDKDF (reference sequence). The V and J ends lost 0 bases and 2 bases respectively, with 10 bases between them. CDR3 sequence: CATSRDLGLNYGYTF. CDR3 bases: TGTGCCACCAGCAGAGATCTGGGCTTAAACTATGGCTACACCTTC.

The rearrangement links TRBV5-1 to TRBJ2-7, with 7 bases fitting TRBD1. The CDR3 is 12 residues long. Germline loops: CDR1 SGHRS, CDR2 YFSETQ. V gave up 3 bases and J gave up 4 bases; unmatched junction bases: 1. CDR3 nucleotides: TGCGCCAGCAGCTCGGGACAGTACGAGCAGTACTTC. Residues: CASSSGQYEQYF.

The gene calls are TRBV19 and TRBJ2-3, with 10 nucleotides matching TRBD1. The J segment lost 6 bases and the V segment lost 4 bases, leaving 7 bases of the junction unmatched. The CDR3 is 15 residues long. Per germline, CDR1 LNHDA and CDR2 SQIVND (reference sequence). The CDR3 region has the DNA TGTGCCAGTAGTACCCGACAGGGGGCGTGGGATACGCAGTATTTT. It specifies CASSTRQGAWDTQYF. Complete variable domain (other parts from reference TRBV19 and TRBJ2-3): DGGITQSPKYLFRKEGQNVTLSCEQNLNHDAMYWYRQDPGQGLRLIYYSQIVNDFQKGDIAEGYSVSREKKESFPLTVTSAQKNPTAFYLCASSTRQGAWDTQYFGPGTRLTVL.

V usage is TRBV6-2 or TRBV6-3 and J usage is TRBJ1-5, with D possibly TRBD1 on 6 matching bases. V shed 2 bases and J shed 7 bases, with 12 bases lying between them. The CDR3 is made up of 14 amino acids. Germline CDR1 and CDR2: MNHEY and SVGEGT. The CDR3 DNA follows: TGTGCCAGCAGTTACGGGGGGGCATTACAGCCCCAGCATTTT. Translated: CASSYGGALQPQHF.

The gene calls are TRBV2 and TRBJ1-5; 8 bases are shared with TRBD1. The trim removed 4 bases at V and 0 bases at J, leaving 11 bases unmatched. This CDR3 comprises 18 residues. Germline V CDR1 and CDR2: SNHLY, FYNNEI. The CDR3 is CASSGDRRLFYSNQPQHF. As DNA, the CDR3 is TGTGCCAGCAGTGGGGACAGGCGCTTATTCTATAGCAATCAGCCCCAGCATTTT.

This clone was observed a handful of times. The chain uses TRBV18 and TRBJ1-5, with a weak D call TRBD1 (6 bases). The V end lost 1 base, the J end lost 3 bases, and 13 bases lay between the germline ends. Germline V CDR1 and CDR2: KGHSH, LQKENI. CDR3 size: 16 residues. CDR3: CASSPQGRGDNQPQHF. The CDR3 DNA is TGTGCCAGCTCACCACAAGGCAGGGGAGACAATCAGCCCCAGCATTTT.

This chain links TRBV7-2 with TRBJ1-3; 7 nucleotides line up with TRBD1. The CDR3 covers 13 residues. The V gene end was trimmed by 4 bases and the J gene end by 7 bases; junction bases not matched to a gene: 4. Per germline, CDR1 SGHTA and CDR2 FQGNSA. The DNA for the CDR3 is TGTGCCAGCAGCTCACAGGGGAGGAACACCATATATTTT. This sequence encodes CASSSQGRNTIYF. Using reference TRBV7-2 and TRBJ1-3 for the parts outside the CDR3, the full variable domain is GAGVSQSPSNKVTEKGKDVELRCDPISGHTALYWYRQSLGQGLEFLIYFQGNSAPDKSGLPSDRFSAERTGGSVSTLTIQRTQQEDSAVYLCASSSQGRNTIYFGEGSWLTVV.

V usage is TRBV9 and J usage is TRBJ1-4, with TRBD1 matching over 7 bases. CDR3 length equals 16 residues. CDR1 and CDR2 from the germline V gene are SGDLS and YYNGEE. With 1 base clipped from V and 4 bases from J, the junction kept 7 bases outside the gene matches. The DNA of the CDR3 is TGTGCCAGCAGCGTACTCCCTCAGGGGGTTAATGAAAAACTGTTTTTT. It specifies CASSVLPQGVNEKLFF. The full variable domain, with the rest looked up from reference TRBV9 and TRBJ1-4, is DSGVTQTPKHLITATGQRVTLRCSPRSGDLSVYWYQQSLDQGLQFLIQYYNGEERAKGNILERFSAQQFPDLHSELNLSSLELGDSALYFCASSVLPQGVNEKLFFGSGTQLSVL.